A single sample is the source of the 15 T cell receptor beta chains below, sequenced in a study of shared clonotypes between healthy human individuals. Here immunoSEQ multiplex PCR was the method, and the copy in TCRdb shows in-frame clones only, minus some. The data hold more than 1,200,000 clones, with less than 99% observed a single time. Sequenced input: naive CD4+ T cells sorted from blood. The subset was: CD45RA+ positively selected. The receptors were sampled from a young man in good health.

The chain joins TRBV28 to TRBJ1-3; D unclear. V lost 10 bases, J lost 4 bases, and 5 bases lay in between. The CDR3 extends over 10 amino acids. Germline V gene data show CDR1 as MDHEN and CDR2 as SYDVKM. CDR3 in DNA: TGTGCCACCAGCGGAAACACCATATATTTT. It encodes CATSGNTIYF.

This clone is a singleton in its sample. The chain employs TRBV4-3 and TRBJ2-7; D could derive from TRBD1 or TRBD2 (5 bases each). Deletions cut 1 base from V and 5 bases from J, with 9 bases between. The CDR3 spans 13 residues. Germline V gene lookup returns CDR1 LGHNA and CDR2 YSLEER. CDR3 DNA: TGCGCCAGCAGCCAAGCCGGGGCCAACGAGCAGTACTTC. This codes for CASSQAGANEQYF.

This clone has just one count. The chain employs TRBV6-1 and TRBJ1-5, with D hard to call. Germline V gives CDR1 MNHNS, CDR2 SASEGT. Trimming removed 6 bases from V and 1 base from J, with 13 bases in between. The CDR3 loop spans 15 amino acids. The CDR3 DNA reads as TGTGCCAGCAGCGCCCCTGACCGGAGCAATCAGCCCCAGCATTTT. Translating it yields CASSAPDRSNQPQHF.

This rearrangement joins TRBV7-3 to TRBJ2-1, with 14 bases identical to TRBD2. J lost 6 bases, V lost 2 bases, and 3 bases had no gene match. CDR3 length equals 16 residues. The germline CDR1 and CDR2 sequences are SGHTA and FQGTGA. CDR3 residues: CASSLRLAGGLNEQFF. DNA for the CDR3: TGTGCCAGCAGCTTACGACTAGCGGGAGGGCTCAATGAGCAGTTCTTC.

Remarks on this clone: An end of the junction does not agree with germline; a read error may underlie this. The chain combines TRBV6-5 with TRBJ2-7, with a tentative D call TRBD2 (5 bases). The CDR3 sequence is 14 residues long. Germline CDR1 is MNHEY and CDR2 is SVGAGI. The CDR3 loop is CASSWAGGSSEQYF. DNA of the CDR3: TGTGCCAGCAGTTGGGCGGGCGGATCCTCCGAGCAGTACTTC.

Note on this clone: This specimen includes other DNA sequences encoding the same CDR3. Here the CDR3 reads CASSENYEQYF. DNA of the CDR3: TGTGCCAGCAGTGAAAATTACGAGCAGTACTTC. The V and J genes are TRBV2 and TRBJ2-7; D is ambiguous. Germline assignment: CDR1 SNHLY and CDR2 FYNNEI. The CDR3 has 11 residues. V was clipped by 2 bases and J by 4 bases, with 3 bases between them.

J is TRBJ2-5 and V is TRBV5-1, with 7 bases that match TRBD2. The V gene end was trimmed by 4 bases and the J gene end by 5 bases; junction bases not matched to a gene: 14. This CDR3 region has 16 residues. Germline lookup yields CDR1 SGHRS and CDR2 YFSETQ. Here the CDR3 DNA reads TGCGCCAGCAGCCGAAGCGGGGCGGCTGCCATCGAGACCCAGTACTTC. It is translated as CASSRSGAAAIETQYF.

The CDR3 region is CASSLVPQGSPYNEQFF. CDR3 bases: TGCGCCAGCAGCTTGGTGCCCCAGGGGAGCCCCTACAATGAGCAGTTCTTC. J is TRBJ2-1 and V is TRBV5-1; maybe TRBD1 (6 bases). CDR3 size: 17 residues. Germline V lookup: CDR1 SGHRS, CDR2 YFSETQ. Between the trimmed V and J ends, which lost 0 bases and 2 bases, there was a span of 15 bases.

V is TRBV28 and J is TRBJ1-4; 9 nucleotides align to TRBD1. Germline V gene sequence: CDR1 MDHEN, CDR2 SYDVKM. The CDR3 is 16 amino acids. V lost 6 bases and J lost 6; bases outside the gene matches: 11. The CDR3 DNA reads TGTGCCAGCAGCACACTATACAGGGGGCCTTATGAAAAACTGTTTTTT. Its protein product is CASSTLYRGPYEKLFF.

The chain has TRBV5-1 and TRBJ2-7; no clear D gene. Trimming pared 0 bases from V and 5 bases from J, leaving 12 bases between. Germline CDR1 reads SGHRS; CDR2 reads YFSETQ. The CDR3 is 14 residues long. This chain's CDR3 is CASSLDPNLNEQYF. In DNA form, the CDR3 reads TGCGCCAGCAGCTTGGATCCCAACTTGAACGAGCAGTACTTC.

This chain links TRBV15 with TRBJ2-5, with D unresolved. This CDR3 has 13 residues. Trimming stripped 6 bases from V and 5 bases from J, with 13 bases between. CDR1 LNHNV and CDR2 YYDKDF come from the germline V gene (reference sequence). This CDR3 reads CATRQTGLETQYF. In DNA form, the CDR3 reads TGTGCCACCAGACAAACGGGTTTGGAGACCCAGTACTTC.

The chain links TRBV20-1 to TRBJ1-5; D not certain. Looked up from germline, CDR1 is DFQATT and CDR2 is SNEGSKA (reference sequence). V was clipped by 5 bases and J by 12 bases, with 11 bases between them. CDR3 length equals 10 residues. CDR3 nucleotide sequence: TGCAGTGCTTTCACCTCGATCCAGCATTTT. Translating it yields CSAFTSIQHF.

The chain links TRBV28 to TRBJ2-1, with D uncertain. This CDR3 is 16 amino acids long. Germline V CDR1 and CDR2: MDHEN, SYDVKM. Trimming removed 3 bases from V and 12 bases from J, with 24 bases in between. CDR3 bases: TGTGCCAGCAGTTTCCCTAACCATATGGACGGTGCACGGCAGTTCTTC. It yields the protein CASSFPNHMDGARQFF. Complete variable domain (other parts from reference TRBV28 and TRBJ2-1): DVKVTQSSRYLVKRTGEKVFLECVQDMDHENMFWYRQDPGLGLRLIYFSYDVKMKEKGDIPEGYSVSREKKERFSLILESASTNQTSMYLCASSFPNHMDGARQFFGPGTRLTVL.

The CDR3 region has the DNA TGTGCCAGCAGTGACCGACAGGGAAAATCTCAGCCCCAGCATTTT. This sequence encodes CASSDRQGKSQPQHF. The chain links TRBV6-1 to TRBJ1-5, with TRBD1 matching 7 bases. The CDR3 is made up of 15 amino acids. The J segment lost 6 bases and the V segment lost 3 bases, leaving 8 bases of the junction unmatched. Germline CDR1 is MNHNS and CDR2 is SASEGT.

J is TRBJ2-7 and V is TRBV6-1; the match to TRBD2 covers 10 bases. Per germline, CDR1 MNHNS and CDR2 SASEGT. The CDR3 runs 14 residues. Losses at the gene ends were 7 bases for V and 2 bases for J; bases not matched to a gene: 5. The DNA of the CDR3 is TGTGCCAGCATAAGCGGGAGGGCCCCCTACGAGCAGTACTTC. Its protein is CASISGRAPYEQYF.